This T cell receptor (beta chain) was sequenced in a study of T cell clonotyping in hematopoietic cell transplantation (dated by TCRdb to about 2021). As for the study more broadly: In the study, around 130 blood samples were gathered from under 45 consecutive transplant recipients and their related donors. Recruitment of patients was conducted between late 2015 and January 2017, and follow-up was continued until late 2020 or death. The research as a whole found: The sample size was limited, and CD4 and CD8 repertoire contributions could not be separated because cells were not sorted. Just a small fraction of recipient repertoires overlapped with donor repertoires, and more than 97% appeared de novo at the given depth. Inverse Simpson Index values from donors and from recipients before transplant predicted broader TCR repertoire diversity after transplant. After transplant, TCR diversity in recipients dropped, and pathologically expanded clonotypes climbed progressively between day 30 and day 180.

As concerns this clone: Its specific antigen is unknown. No much larger clone is present one base from it, and per-base qualities are unavailable.

Blood samples for TCR beta sequencing were given by related transplant donors. Using Nuclei Lysis Solution, genomic DNA was extracted from unfractionated peripheral blood mononuclear cells that were either fresh or cryopreserved. For this chain, trimming is 2 bases at the V end and 8 bases at the J end, and the number of junction bases without a gene match is 6. Including the terminal cysteine and phenylalanine, the CDR3 comprises 14 residues. Only the CDR3 DNA is retained, 42 bases long and in frame from the first base. As encoded in the germline V gene, CDR1 is SGHVS while CDR2 is FNYEAQ. The immunoSEQ assay, a bias-controlled multiplex PCR using V- and J-specific primers, was used to amplify TCR beta CDR3 regions from genomic DNA. A second PCR step added a proprietary barcode and Illumina adapter sequences to the CDR3 amplicons. An Illumina MiSeq instrument was used to sequence the CDR3 libraries. As for the original processing: Export and quality control were done with immunoSEQ Analyzer 3.0, while downstream analyses used R Bioconductor and Immunarch. Only productive rearrangements in the normalized downsampled data set went into calculating the repertoire metrics. Clonotypes larger than 5 templates in the normalized cohort were defined as pathologically expanded. The Inverse Simpson Index was used to measure repertoire diversity. To capture all clonotypes, CMV-specificity analyses were performed on the non-normalized data set. TCRdb obtained this table from immuneACCESS and retained in-frame rearrangements with V and J assigned. These tables miss some clones; where compared with another copy, unresolved V genes account for less than half of the shortfall, and the remainder is unexplained. V, J and clone size derive from that table, while D and trimming were established from the DNA sequence. The table for this sample lists more than 15,000 clones; 75% to 90% of them were counted only once. Clones ranked in the top ten supply around 4.5% of the sample.

Sequenced: peripheral blood mononuclear cells. The clonotype originates from a woman between 40 and 50 years old in good health. Some clones in this sample may be carry-over from other donors' samples. This chain joins TRBV7-6 to TRBJ1-2; TRBD1 matches 9 bases in the middle. The CDR3 protein: CASSLSDRGHGYTF. The nucleotides read TGTGCCAGCAGCTTATCGGACAGGGGTCACGGCTACACCTTC.